What follows are 17 T cell receptor beta chains derived from one specimen sequenced in a study of shared clonotypes between healthy human individuals. Produced via immunoSEQ multiplex PCR; TCRdb's table is partial and in-frame only. The sample has about half a million clones, around 80% seen once. What was sequenced was PBMCs. The receptor source for this set is a woman aged 35 to 49 in good health. Some clones in this sample may be carry-over from other donors' samples.

This clone was counted ten times or more. The rearrangement joins TRBV4-1 to TRBJ1-1, with D hard to call. CDR1 is MGHRA and CDR2 is YSYEKL in the germline V gene. The CDR3 spans 16 residues. Deletions cut 2 bases from V and 2 bases from J, with 15 bases between. The CDR3 DNA follows: TGCGCCAGCAGCCAATTGGTGCACATCCAAAACACTGAAGCTTTCTTT. It encodes CASSQLVHIQNTEAFF.

J is TRBJ1-1 and V is TRBV7-9; 7 bases match TRBD1. V lost 1 base, J lost 5 bases, and 13 bases stayed unmatched. Germline values: CDR1 SEHNR, CDR2 FQNEAQ (reference sequence). There are 17 residues in the CDR3. The CDR3 spells CASSLGAGGSLGTEAFF. The DNA of the CDR3 is TGTGCCAGCAGCTTAGGGGCAGGGGGTTCCCTAGGGACTGAAGCTTTCTTT. The full variable domain, its missing parts supplied by reference TRBV7-9 and TRBJ1-1, is DTGVSQNPRHKITKRGQNVTFRCDPISEHNRLYWYRQTLGQGPEFLTYFQNEAQLEKSRLLSDRFSAERPKGSFSTLEIQRTEQGDSAMYLCASSLGAGGSLGTEAFFGQGTRLTVV.

V usage is TRBV6-6 and J usage is TRBJ1-5, with D possibly matching TRBD1 (6 bases). Germline assignment: CDR1 MNHNY and CDR2 SVGAGI (reference sequence). This CDR3 spans 15 amino acids. V shed 4 bases and J shed 3 bases, with 13 bases lying between them. In nucleotides, the CDR3 is TGTGCCAGCAGTTCCCCCTGGGGGCACAATCAGCCCCAGCATTTT. Translation gives CASSSPWGHNQPQHF.

The chain combines TRBV10-3 with TRBJ2-3, with TRBD2 identical over 11 bases. The V gene's germline CDR1 is ENHRY and CDR2 SYGVKD. This CDR3 comprises 14 residues. With V trimmed by 8 bases and J by 7 bases, 8 bases remained unmatched. The CDR3 region has the DNA TGTGCCATCCTTAGCGGGAGGGCCAATAATACGCAGTATTTT. As protein: CAILSGRANNTQYF.

The V and J genes are TRBV2 and TRBJ2-6; the D is unclear. V shed 7 bases and J shed 0 bases, with 7 bases lying between them. The CDR3 is 14 amino acids. Germline V gene lookup returns CDR1 SNHLY and CDR2 FYNNEI. CDR3 coding DNA: TGTGCCAGCACGCGGATCTCTGGGGCCAACGTCCTGACTTTC. It specifies CASTRISGANVLTF.

This clone was detected a few times. The rearrangement uses TRBV5-1 and TRBJ2-2; D is unresolved. The germline CDR1 and CDR2 sequences are SGHRS and YFSETQ. The CDR3 is made up of 16 amino acids. Trimming removed 2 bases at V and 0 bases at J, with 11 bases between. The DNA for the CDR3 is TGCGCCAGCAGCTTAGGACCCACTACGAACACCGGGGAGCTGTTTTTT. Protein product: CASSLGPTTNTGELFF.

This rearrangement joins TRBV29-1 to TRBJ2-5; 9 bases are a match to TRBD1. Germline CDR1 and CDR2: SQVTM and ANQGSEA. V trimming: 7 bases; J trimming: 4 bases; junction bases outside the gene matches: 7. The CDR3 loop spans 13 amino acids. CDR3 sequence reads: CSAGTGKRETQYF. The CDR3 DNA follows: TGCAGCGCCGGGACAGGGAAACGAGAGACCCAGTACTTC.

The chain employs TRBV4-3 and TRBJ2-1; possible D gene TRBD1, 5 bases. Germline values: CDR1 LGHNA, CDR2 YSLEER. Deletions cut 3 bases from V and 0 bases from J, with 12 bases between. CDR3 length: 16 residues. CDR3 coding DNA: TGCGCCAGCAGCCAGAAGGACACATTCTCCTACAATGAGCAGTTCTTC. This codes for CASSQKDTFSYNEQFF.

The V gene is TRBV18, the J gene TRBJ1-6; TRBD1 aligns across 9 bases. The junction had 4 bases not matched to a gene; V was cut back by 6 bases and J by 4 bases. Germline V lookup: CDR1 KGHSH, CDR2 LQKENI. The CDR3 loop spans 15 amino acids. CDR3 sequence: CASSLDRGYNSPLHF. The CDR3 DNA sequence: TGTGCCAGCTCGCTCGACAGGGGGTATAATTCACCCCTCCACTTT.

On this clone itself: A much bigger clone sits one base away, suggesting this may be a read error. The J gene is TRBJ2-7, the V gene TRBV7-2; 12 nucleotides agree with TRBD2. With V trimmed by 5 bases and J by 1 base, 3 bases remained unmatched. The CDR3 runs 15 residues. Germline CDR1 reads SGHTA; CDR2 reads FQGNSA. CDR3 bases: TGTGCCAGCAGCCCACTAGCGGGAGGTTCCTACGAGCAGTACTTC. It specifies CASSPLAGGSYEQYF.

The genes are TRBV2 and TRBJ1-4, with 9 bases fitting TRBD1. Trimming at V came to 6 bases and at J to 8 bases, leaving 7 bases not matched to a gene. The CDR3 spans 14 residues. In germline, CDR1 is SNHLY, CDR2 FYNNEI. CDR3 protein: CASSARTGEEKLFF. CDR3 DNA: TGTGCCAGCAGCGCACGGACAGGGGAGGAAAAACTGTTTTTT.

CDR3 in amino acids: CASSAEPDTNYDTEAFF. CDR3 coding DNA: TGTGCCAGCAGCGCAGAACCCGACACTAACTACGACACTGAAGCTTTCTTT. The chain uses TRBV9 and TRBJ1-1; D is undetermined. This CDR3 contains 17 residues. Germline V CDR1 and CDR2: SGDLS, YYNGEE. Trimming pared 3 bases from V and 3 bases from J, leaving 21 bases between.

The J gene is TRBJ2-7, the V gene TRBV6-6; TRBD1 is a possible D gene (6 bases). CDR3 length: 13 amino acids. Trimming pared 5 bases from V and 2 bases from J, leaving 10 bases between. Germline CDR1 reads MNHNY; CDR2 reads SVGAGI (reference sequence). The CDR3 loop reads CASSNRQAYEQYF. The CDR3 DNA reads as TGTGCCAGCAGTAATCGACAGGCCTACGAGCAGTACTTC.

The genes are TRBV11-2 and TRBJ2-7, with TRBD1 identical over 7 bases. The length of the CDR3 is 15 residues. Germline loops: CDR1 SGHAT, CDR2 FQNNGV. V lost 6 bases to trimming and J lost 4 bases; unmatched junction nucleotides: 12. In nucleotides, the CDR3 is TGTGCCAGCAGACGTCCCGGGACAGCTTTTTACGAGCAGTACTTC. Translation gives CASRRPGTAFYEQYF.

The chain carries TRBV19 and TRBJ2-4; D is tentatively TRBD1 or TRBD2 (7 bases each). Germline CDR1 is LNHDA and CDR2 is SQIVND (reference sequence). The CDR3 loop spans 16 amino acids. V shed 3 bases and J shed 3 bases, with 15 bases lying between them. The CDR3 DNA reads TGTGCCAGTAGTATCAGGGGGGGTGTAGGCAAAAACATTCAGTACTTC. Protein: CASSIRGGVGKNIQYF. The variable domain in full, completed from reference TRBV19 and TRBJ2-4, reads DGGITQSPKYLFRKEGQNVTLSCEQNLNHDAMYWYRQDPGQGLRLIYYSQIVNDFQKGDIAEGYSVSREKKESFPLTVTSAQKNPTAFYLCASSIRGGVGKNIQYFGAGTRLSVL.

This chain joins TRBV7-9 and TRBJ2-1; 11 positions match TRBD2. V lost 7 bases to trimming and J lost 10 bases; unmatched junction nucleotides: 6. Germline V gives CDR1 SEHNR, CDR2 FQNEAQ (reference sequence). The CDR3 extends over 13 amino acids. CDR3 residues: CASNILAGEEQFF. CDR3 bases: TGTGCCAGCAACATACTAGCGGGAGAGGAGCAGTTCTTC.

The gene calls are TRBV5-1 and TRBJ2-3; 11 bases are a match to TRBD2. The CDR3 length is 16 residues. The V and J ends lost 0 bases and 3 bases, in that order; junction bases with no gene match: 3. Germline values: CDR1 SGHRS, CDR2 YFSETQ. CDR3 bases: TGCGCCAGCAGCTTGGATCTAGCGGGAGGTACAGATACGCAGTATTTT. Protein sequence: CASSLDLAGGTDTQYF.